This T cell receptor beta chain originates from a study of blood T cell repertoires in COVID-19. For the study at large: Researchers got acute and convalescent COVID-19 samples from the United States, Italy and Spain.

This clone was seen a few times. Profiled with immunoSEQ multiplex PCR; TCRdb holds only in-frame clones, not every one. This table holds 40,000 to 50,000 clones, 79% found once. CDR3 length: 17 residues. After removal of 7 bases from V and 7 bases from J, the junction contained 12 bases not matched to a gene. The germline V gene encodes CDR1 LNHDA and CDR2 SQIVND (reference sequence). This clonotype was obtained from an older man with acute or convalescent COVID-19. The material sequenced was peripheral blood. The chain recombines TRBV19 with TRBJ2-1; TRBD2 matches at 14 bases. The CDR3 DNA reads TGTGCCAGTACCAGGAGGACTAGCGGGGGGTATAGGAATGAGCAGTTCTTC. Translation gives CASTRRTSGGYRNEQFF. The whole variable domain, remainder taken from reference TRBV19 and TRBJ2-1, is DGGITQSPKYLFRKEGQNVTLSCEQNLNHDAMYWYRQDPGQGLRLIYYSQIVNDFQKGDIAEGYSVSREKKESFPLTVTSAQKNPTAFYLCASTRRTSGGYRNEQFFGPGTRLTVL.